Here is one TCR beta chain with its context. Its antigen remains undetermined. The record has no base qualities; no much larger clone is one base away. Whole blood was collected in K2EDTA tubes by collaborating institutions according to the institutions' own protocols. For TCRbeta analysis, collaborators shipped samples as frozen whole blood, isolated PBMCs, or DNA extracted from either of those sample types. The data derive from a study of blood T cell repertoires in COVID-19 (TCRdb year 2020). For context, the study as a whole: Samples covering the acute and convalescent phases of COVID-19 were provided by collaborators in the United States, Italy and Spain. The material from the prospective study consisted of cDNA or gDNA derived from T cells, B-cell-depleted T cells, or PBMCs. Deeply sampled blood TCRbeta repertoires from subjects exposed to, actively infected with, or recovered from COVID-19 were included in the dataset. The repertoires were released in a freely available public database meant as a resource for research on the immune response to SARS-CoV-2. The samples were drawn from the first 160 participants of the ongoing ImmuneRACE study and from 950 to 1,500 subjects provided by 6 global collaborators. The sample metadata nearly always contained a de-identified subject ID, COVID-19 status, age in years and sex. Where HLA class I and class II types were available, the types were taken from metadata supplied by the sample provider, not from assay-based typing. Study-wide findings and limitations: How much clinical and demographic metadata was included differed by source and by participant, and the metadata was provided uncurated.

TCRbeta CDR3 regions were amplified from genomic DNA using the immunoSEQ Assay, a bias-controlled multiplex PCR. Under the source paper's analysis protocol: Nucleated cell counts per sample were estimated from amplification of reference gene primers within the assay. To quantify the absolute abundance of each unique TCRbeta CDR3 rearrangement, sequence reads were collapsed and filtered. Productive Simpson clonality was computed per sample as the square root of Simpson's diversity index over productive rearrangements. TCRdb provides this immuneACCESS table in a form limited to in-frame rearrangements. Some clones are lacking; in checked studies, under half of them reflect an unresolved V gene, and why the rest are absent is not known. That table is the source of V, J and clone size, and D and trimming were worked out from the DNA. This sample has 45,000 to 60,000 clones in its table, and around 92% of those were observed once. The ten biggest clones cover around 2.2% of the sample.

The germline V gene provides CDR1 SGHDT and CDR2 YYEEEE. Clipping removes 4 bases from V and 6 bases from J, with 11 as the unmatched junction base count. The CDR3 sequence holds 15 residues, the cysteine and phenylalanine included. The kept DNA is CDR3 alone, 45 bases in frame from the first base. Input material: peripheral blood. Recombination joined TRBV5-6 with TRBJ2-7; TRBD1 aligns with 9 central bases. The receptor's source is a human donor in a cohort sampled during active COVID-19. CDR3 reads: CASSLGRQGVGEQYF. The nucleotides are TGTGCCAGCAGCCTAGGAAGACAGGGGGTGGGCGAGCAGTACTTC.